Each of the 10 T cell receptor beta chains below was sequenced from the same sample in a study of OX40 agonist ivuxolimab in advanced cancers. Clones were read by immunoSEQ multiplex PCR, and TCRdb kept only the in-frame ones, dropping some. In the table there are some 90,000 clones, 92% of which are singletons. This sample comprised CD4+ or CD8+ T cells sorted from blood, obtained in a trial of the OX40 agonist ivuxolimab. All receptors derive from an adult with an advanced solid tumor such as melanoma, head and neck, liver or kidney cancer.

The CDR3, as DNA: TGTGCCAGCAGCCCCGGTAGGGACAGTTCTAATGAAAAACTGTTTTTT. Translation: CASSPGRDSSNEKLFF. The chain carries TRBV13 and TRBJ1-4; 7 bases are shared with TRBD1. This CDR3 is built from 16 residues. The junction had 9 bases not matched to a gene; V was cut back by 5 bases and J by 3 bases. Looked up from germline, CDR1 is PRHDT and CDR2 is FYEKMQ (reference sequence).

The V and J genes are TRBV27 and TRBJ1-6, with 8 nucleotides matching TRBD1. Germline CDR1 is MNHEY and CDR2 is SMNVEV (reference sequence). There are 15 residues in the CDR3. The trim removed 6 bases at V and 7 bases at J, leaving 8 bases unmatched. CDR3 DNA: TGTGCCAGCAGGACGACAGGGGTAAGGAATTCACCCCTCCACTTT. Translating it yields CASRTTGVRNSPLHF.

Only a few counts were recorded for this clone. The CDR3 loop reads CASSKDNPYEQYF. In DNA form, the CDR3 reads TGTGCCAGTAGTAAGGACAACCCCTACGAGCAGTACTTC. The chain employs TRBV19 and TRBJ2-7; TRBD1 is a possible D gene (5 bases). This CDR3 has 13 residues. The germline V gene has CDR1 LNHDA and CDR2 SQIVND (reference sequence). The V end lost 4 bases, the J end lost 2 bases, and 9 bases lay between the germline ends.

The rearrangement uses TRBV5-6 and TRBJ2-5; 9 bases are a match to TRBD2. The CDR3 length is 15 residues. Trimming removed 3 bases from V and 1 base from J; junction bases left unmatched: 4. Germline assignment: CDR1 SGHDT and CDR2 YYEEEE. The chain's CDR3 is CASSSRLAAQETQYF. In DNA, the CDR3 is TGTGCCAGCAGCTCCCGACTAGCGGCCCAAGAGACCCAGTACTTC.

J is TRBJ2-1 and V is TRBV19, with a possible D match to TRBD2 (5 bases). Per the germline V gene, CDR1 is LNHDA and CDR2 is SQIVND (reference sequence). The length of the CDR3 is 15 residues. V lost 4 bases and J lost 1, with 11 bases in between. CDR3 region: CASSTVAFSYNEQFF. The CDR3 DNA is TGTGCCAGTAGTACGGTAGCGTTTTCCTACAATGAGCAGTTCTTC.

The J gene is TRBJ2-7, the V gene TRBV27; D may be TRBD1 (6 bases). Trimming left V 5 bases short and J 1 base short, with 12 bases between. CDR1 is MNHEY and CDR2 is SMNVEV in the germline V gene (reference sequence). The CDR3 sequence is 14 residues long. CDR3 sequence reads: CASSPGDPSYEQYF. The CDR3 nucleotides read TGTGCCAGCAGTCCAGGGGACCCATCCTACGAGCAGTACTTC.

The chain uses TRBV5-6 and TRBJ2-3; 7 bases match TRBD1. Unmatched junction bases numbered 9, after V lost 2 bases and J lost 0 bases. The CDR3 totals 17 residues. Germline assignment: CDR1 SGHDT and CDR2 YYEEEE. CDR3 sequence: CASSFGLTGHSTDTQYF. For the CDR3, the DNA is TGTGCCAGCAGCTTTGGACTGACAGGGCATAGCACAGATACGCAGTATTTT.

This clone was seen more than once but under ten times. V usage is TRBV25-1 and J usage is TRBJ1-1; D unresolved. This CDR3 spans 12 amino acids. Germline V gene lookup returns CDR1 MGHDK and CDR2 SYGVNS. V was trimmed by 3 bases and J by 8 bases, leaving 10 bases between them. The CDR3 DNA follows: TGTGCCAGCAGTGACCCTCCCAGGGAAGCTTTCTTT. Protein product: CASSDPPREAFF.

V gene TRBV19 combines with J gene TRBJ2-7; D gene ambiguous. Germline values: CDR1 LNHDA, CDR2 SQIVND (reference sequence). This CDR3 is built from 13 residues. The V end lost 0 bases, the J end lost 0 bases, and 3 bases lay between the germline ends. The CDR3 is CASSIDSSYEQYF. CDR3 nucleotide sequence: TGTGCCAGTAGTATAGACAGCTCCTACGAGCAGTACTTC.

The CDR3 region is CAISESRTARGYEQYF. As DNA, the CDR3 is TGTGCCATCAGTGAGTCTCGGACAGCCCGGGGCTACGAGCAGTACTTC. This chain links TRBV10-3 with TRBJ2-7; tentative D call: TRBD1 (6 bases). The germline V gene encodes CDR1 ENHRY and CDR2 SYGVKD. V was pared by 0 bases and J by 3 bases, with 15 bases between. The length of the CDR3 is 16 residues.